The source of this TCR beta chain is a study of spatial heterogeneity in lung cancer. This CDR3 is 15 amino acids long. Per the germline V gene, CDR1 is LGHDT and CDR2 is YNNKEL (reference sequence). V shed 4 bases and J 10 bases; nucleotides not matched to a gene: 10. In the case of this clonotype: Its target is unknown.

General study points: Relative to follow-up, resection was when ubiquitous expanded tumor TCRs appeared more in blood.

Time point: sample taken at primary tumor resection. Material for sequencing was whole RNA from tumor, nontumor lung or frozen PBMC, left unsorted. Samples were obtained from about 72 donors, all untreated early-stage non-small cell lung cancer patients. Individually, TCR cDNA molecules were each labelled with a unique molecular identifier. From the 5' RACE reads, TCRdb called clonotypes with MiXCR, one entry per CDR3 protein. The table includes approximately 10,000 distinct CDR3 sequences, more than 15% detected once. The sequencing used PBMCs, collected at surgery. This clonotype was obtained from a male donor with early-stage non-small cell lung cancer. The rearrangement uses TRBV3-1 and TRBJ1-6; 7 bases line up with TRBD1. CDR3 bases: TGTGCCAGCAGCCTTATTGTAGGGGGCAAATCACCCCTCCACTTT. Residues: CASSLIVGGKSPLHF.